The entry that follows covers one T cell receptor beta chain sequence. Its antigen is not known. This sample is drawn from a study of T cells after yellow fever vaccination. Turning to the study itself: Fractions with few cells were prepared using SMART-Seq v4 Ultra Low Input. Study results and caveats: Post-booster samples contained most primary-vaccination clones (around 96% CD4, about 85% CD8). On re-exposure, the response was weaker but peaked faster, at day 5 versus 15.

V lost 1 base and J lost 8, with 12 bases in between. The CDR3 has 15 residues. By 5'RACE template switching, TCR cDNA was produced, with a universal primer site and UMIs added in the process. TCRdb re-derived calls from the 5' RACE reads in MiXCR, one entry per CDR3 protein. This sample has 150,000 to 200,000 distinct CDR3 sequences; 5.5% to 8% occur once, and the top ten carry roughly 3%. This sample comprised CD4+ T cells sorted from PBMCs, obtained on the day of the first yellow fever vaccination. The TCR comes from a man aged 18 to 29 who received the YFV17D yellow fever vaccine. The chain links TRBV12-3 or TRBV12-4 to TRBJ1-6, with D perhaps TRBD1 (5 bases). The CDR3 is CASSLVGGADSPLHF. CDR3 DNA sequence: TGTGCCAGCAGTTTAGTTGGGGGTGCCGATTCACCCCTCCACTTT.